A single sample is the source of the 21 T cell receptor beta chains below, sequenced in a study of blood T cell repertoires in COVID-19. Some clones are missing from TCRdb's copy, which holds only in-frame ones; the method was immunoSEQ multiplex PCR. In the table there are hundreds of thousands of clones, 70% to 90% of which are singletons. Sequencing was carried out using peripheral blood. The origin of the receptors is a woman in her sixties with COVID-19, enrolled during active disease.

The count of this clone is one. This chain links TRBV2 with TRBJ2-1; 7 positions agree with TRBD1. The CDR3 contains 15 residues. J lost 7 bases, V lost 1 base, and 7 bases had no gene match. Germline CDR1 SNHLY, CDR2 FYNNEI. DNA of the CDR3: TGTGCCAGCAGTGAAGAGGGGGCTAGGTTGAATGAGCAGTTCTTC. Its translation is CASSEEGARLNEQFF.

This chain connects TRBV30 to TRBJ1-2; D gene unclear. Between the trimmed V and J ends, which lost 0 bases and 6 bases, there was a span of 11 bases. This CDR3 has 13 amino acids. The germline V gene encodes CDR1 GTSNPN and CDR2 SVGIG (reference sequence). The CDR3 here is CAWSVGGYDGYTF. The CDR3 DNA reads TGTGCCTGGAGTGTTGGAGGGTATGATGGCTACACCTTC.

The chain has TRBV27 and TRBJ2-3; D is possibly TRBD2 (6 bases). Trimming left V 3 bases short and J 6 bases short, with 19 bases between. There are 16 residues in the CDR3. Germline V lookup: CDR1 MNHEY, CDR2 SMNVEV (reference sequence). The DNA of the CDR3 is TGTGCCAGCAGTTTCCTGGGGACTCTAGGGATGGATACGCAGTATTTT. Residues: CASSFLGTLGMDTQYF.

This chain joins TRBV5-1 and TRBJ2-2, with 11 bases matching TRBD2. J was trimmed by 1 base and V by 1 base; bases with no gene match: 3. Germline lookup yields CDR1 SGHRS and CDR2 YFSETQ. CDR3 size: 17 residues. CDR3 amino acids: CASSLSSGGRNTGELFF. DNA for the CDR3: TGCGCCAGCAGCTTGTCTAGCGGGGGGAGGAACACCGGGGAGCTGTTTTTT. Full variable domain (missing parts from reference TRBV5-1 and TRBJ2-2): KAGVTQTPRYLIKTRGQQVTLSCSPISGHRSVSWYQQTPGQGLQFLFEYFSETQRNKGNFPGRFSGRQFSNSRSEMNVSTLELGDSALYLCASSLSSGGRNTGELFFGEGSRLTVL.

The genes are TRBV15 and TRBJ2-1; TRBD2 aligns across 13 bases. V lost 0 bases to trimming and J lost 12 bases; unmatched junction nucleotides: 5. Germline values: CDR1 LNHNV, CDR2 YYDKDF (reference sequence). The CDR3 has 15 residues. The CDR3 here is CATSREGLAGRGQFF. DNA of the CDR3: TGTGCCACCAGCAGAGAGGGACTAGCGGGGCGTGGGCAGTTCTTC.

The genes are TRBV5-1 and TRBJ2-5, with D possibly matching TRBD2 (5 bases). This CDR3 is built from 18 residues. V was trimmed by 6 bases and J by 1 base, leaving 25 bases between them. The germline gives CDR1 SGHRS, CDR2 YFSETQ. The CDR3: CASNYGRRRSYTQETQYF. The CDR3 region has the DNA TGCGCCAGCAATTACGGAAGGAGGCGGAGCTATACCCAAGAGACCCAGTACTTC.

The chain joins TRBV7-9 to TRBJ1-1, with a tentative D call TRBD1 (6 bases). The CDR3 consists of 14 residues. Germline lookup yields CDR1 SEHNR and CDR2 FQNEAQ (reference sequence). Trimming took off 5 bases at V and 7 bases at J, with 17 bases between the two ends. CDR3 protein: CASSAKPGVGEAFF. Here the CDR3 DNA reads TGTGCCAGCAGCGCGAAACCAGGGGTGGGTGAAGCTTTCTTT. The whole variable domain, filled in from reference TRBV7-9 and TRBJ1-1, reads DTGVSQNPRHKITKRGQNVTFRCDPISEHNRLYWYRQTLGQGPEFLTYFQNEAQLEKSRLLSDRFSAERPKGSFSTLEIQRTEQGDSAMYLCASSAKPGVGEAFFGQGTRLTVV.

V and J are TRBV18 and TRBJ2-3; possibly TRBD1 for D (7 bases). The CDR3 covers 12 residues. Trimming pared 6 bases from V and 8 bases from J, leaving 12 bases between. Germline V lookup: CDR1 KGHSH, CDR2 LQKENI. The CDR3 here is CASSRQGGTQYF. Here the CDR3 DNA reads TGTGCCAGCTCCCGACAGGGAGGTACGCAGTATTTT.

The chain is built from TRBV9 and TRBJ1-2; no clear D gene. The CDR3 runs to 14 residues. From germline, CDR1 is SGDLS and CDR2 YYNGEE. Between the trimmed V and J ends, which lost 4 bases and 7 bases, there was a span of 17 bases. Here the CDR3 DNA reads TGTGCCAGCAGCCGAGGGCAGGAGGCGATTGGCTACACCTTC. This gives the protein CASSRGQEAIGYTF. Full variable domain (remainder filled in from reference TRBV9 and TRBJ1-2): DSGVTQTPKHLITATGQRVTLRCSPRSGDLSVYWYQQSLDQGLQFLIQYYNGEERAKGNILERFSAQQFPDLHSELNLSSLELGDSALYFCASSRGQEAIGYTFGSGTRLTVV.

The chain links TRBV18 to TRBJ2-5; the match to TRBD1 covers 8 bases. Trimming at V came to 4 bases and at J to 0 bases, leaving 4 bases not matched to a gene. The CDR3 consists of 15 residues. CDR1 KGHSH and CDR2 LQKENI come from the germline V gene. DNA of the CDR3: TGTGCCAGCTCACGACAGACAGGGGACCAAGAGACCCAGTACTTC. Residues: CASSRQTGDQETQYF.

The rearrangement uses TRBV15 and TRBJ2-7, with 12 bases fitting TRBD1. The germline V gene has CDR1 LNHNV and CDR2 YYDKDF (reference sequence). This CDR3 region has 16 residues. V lost 0 bases, J lost 4 bases, and 4 bases stayed unmatched. The DNA of the CDR3 is TGTGCCACCAGCAGAGAGACGGGACAGGGGGCGTACGAGCAGTACTTC. This translates into CATSRETGQGAYEQYF.

This clone is a singleton in its sample. J is TRBJ1-1 and V is TRBV5-4; tentative D call: TRBD1 (6 bases). The V end lost 4 bases, the J end lost 0 bases, and 10 bases lay between the germline ends. CDR1 is SGHNT, CDR2 YYREEE, per germline (reference sequence). CDR3 length: 14 amino acids. CDR3 sequence: CASSRDNLNTEAFF. In nucleotides, the CDR3 is TGTGCCAGCAGCCGGGACAACCTGAACACTGAAGCTTTCTTT.

This chain uses TRBV14 with TRBJ2-2; unclear D gene. The germline V gene encodes CDR1 SGHDN and CDR2 FVKESK. The CDR3 has 14 residues. V was trimmed by 3 bases and J by 5 bases, leaving 10 bases between them. This CDR3 is CASSQLTLTGELFF. In DNA, the CDR3 is TGTGCCAGCAGCCAGTTGACACTGACCGGGGAGCTGTTTTTT. The complete variable domain, with remaining parts taken from reference TRBV14 and TRBJ2-2, reads EAGVTQFPSHSVIEKGQTVTLRCDPISGHDNLYWYRRVMGKEIKFLLHFVKESKQDESGMPNNRFLAERTGGTYSTLKVQPAELEDSGVYFCASSQLTLTGELFFGEGSRLTVL.

The chain joins TRBV2 to TRBJ1-2, with unresolved D. This CDR3 contains 15 residues. V was trimmed by 5 bases and J by 8 bases, leaving 21 bases between them. Germline V lookup: CDR1 SNHLY, CDR2 FYNNEI. CDR3 in DNA: TGTGCCAGCAGTTTCCTCTTGTCGGCAGAGCGGGGCTACACCTTC. Residues: CASSFLLSAERGYTF.

CDR3 protein: CASTKASQGATEAFF. The CDR3 DNA sequence: TGTGCCAGCACAAAGGCATCGCAGGGGGCCACTGAAGCTTTCTTT. This chain joins TRBV2 and TRBJ1-1, with 8 bases matching TRBD1. The V and J ends lost 7 bases and 4 bases, in that order; junction bases with no gene match: 11. The CDR3 loop spans 15 amino acids. Germline V lookup: CDR1 SNHLY, CDR2 FYNNEI.

The V gene is TRBV5-1, the J gene TRBJ1-2, with 8 bases lining up with TRBD1. The CDR3 is 14 residues long. V was clipped by 4 bases and J by 8 bases; unmatched bases: 10. Looked up from germline, CDR1 is SGHRS and CDR2 is YFSETQ. For the CDR3, the DNA is TGCGCCAGCAGCACCGGACAGGGAAGGGAAGGCTACACCTTC. It is translated as CASSTGQGREGYTF.

This clone has only one observation. The chain links TRBV19 to TRBJ2-7; 11 bases match TRBD1. Germline CDR1 LNHDA, CDR2 SQIVND (reference sequence). This CDR3 spans 16 amino acids. V lost 4 bases and J lost 3; bases outside the gene matches: 8. The CDR3 is CASSTLSGTGGYEQYF. The DNA of the CDR3 is TGTGCCAGTAGTACCCTTTCCGGGACAGGGGGCTACGAGCAGTACTTC.

This clone occurred a few times. V gene TRBV5-1 combines with J gene TRBJ1-3, with 8 bases aligning to TRBD1. With V trimmed by 4 bases and J by 0 bases, 3 bases remained unmatched. Per germline, CDR1 SGHRS and CDR2 YFSETQ. The CDR3 sequence is 15 residues long. Here the CDR3 DNA reads TGCGCCAGCAGCCCGCAGGGGGCCTCTGGAAACACCATATATTTT. The encoded protein is CASSPQGASGNTIYF.

The CDR3 protein is CASSKGGRGNEQFF. The CDR3 DNA follows: TGTGCCAGTAGTAAAGGGGGTCGTGGCAATGAGCAGTTCTTC. This chain links TRBV19 with TRBJ2-1; a weak D match, TRBD1 (6 bases). V lost 4 bases and J 6 bases, leaving 13 bases between the germline ends. The CDR3 spans 14 residues. Germline V gene sequence: CDR1 LNHDA, CDR2 SQIVND (reference sequence).

V is TRBV9 and J is TRBJ2-6; 7 bases are a match to TRBD1. CDR1 is SGDLS and CDR2 is YYNGEE in the germline V gene. The CDR3 sequence is 14 residues long. After removal of 2 bases from V and 7 bases from J, the junction contained 3 bases not matched to a gene. The CDR3: CASSVDREANVLTF. As DNA, the CDR3 is TGTGCCAGCAGCGTTGACAGGGAAGCCAACGTCCTGACTTTC. The full variable domain, with the rest looked up from reference TRBV9 and TRBJ2-6, is DSGVTQTPKHLITATGQRVTLRCSPRSGDLSVYWYQQSLDQGLQFLIQYYNGEERAKGNILERFSAQQFPDLHSELNLSSLELGDSALYFCASSVDREANVLTFGAGSRLTVL.

V gene TRBV18 combines with J gene TRBJ2-5; weak D call: TRBD2 (6 bases). The V end lost 5 bases, the J end lost 1 base, and 8 bases lay between the germline ends. Looked up from germline, CDR1 is KGHSH and CDR2 is LQKENI. This CDR3 is 13 amino acids long. The CDR3 region is CASSELAQETQYF. The CDR3 coding sequence is TGTGCCAGCTCAGAACTAGCCCAAGAGACCCAGTACTTC.